In its sample, the clone carrying this TCR beta chain was seen a few times. Its antigen remains unknown. The TCR beta libraries were generated through quantitative 5'-RACE incorporating molecular barcodes. TCRdb ran MiXCR on the 5' RACE reads and lists one entry per CDR3 protein. The table records about 250,000 distinct CDR3 sequences, about 30% of them present only once. This sample is drawn from a study of CD8 T cells in ankylosing spondylitis. General observations from the study: Significant enrichment of disease-linked clones was reportedly seen in matched ankylosing spondylitis synovial fluid. Earlier authors reported some of these motif variants in reactive arthritis synovial fluid and blood.

The receptor's source is a male donor with ankylosing spondylitis or in good health (not recorded which). Sequencing was done on a sample of blood, either unsorted or a sorted T cell fraction (not recorded which).

Written as DNA, the CDR3 is TGTGCCAGTAGTGATGACGGTAATGAGCAGTTCTTC. It encodes CASSDDGNEQFF. This chain links TRBV19 with TRBJ2-1; D not resolved. V lost 5 bases and J lost 7, with 9 bases in between. The CDR3 has 12 amino acids. CDR1 is LNHDA, CDR2 SQIVND, per germline (reference sequence). The full variable domain, its missing parts supplied by reference TRBV19 and TRBJ2-1, is DGGITQSPKYLFRKEGQNVTLSCEQNLNHDAMYWYRQDPGQGLRLIYYSQIVNDFQKGDIAEGYSVSREKKESFPLTVTSAQKNPTAFYLCASSDDGNEQFFGPGTRLTVL.